This record concerns one T cell receptor (beta chain) sequence. The sample comes from a study of blood T cell repertoires in COVID-19. Overall study context: Sites in the United States, Italy and Spain provided acute and convalescent COVID-19 samples.

How the authors handled the data: Scientists estimated how many nucleated cells there were by amplifying reference gene primers. Some clones are missing from TCRdb's copy, which holds only in-frame ones; the method was immunoSEQ multiplex PCR. Clone size and V and J calls were adopted from that table, with D and trimming inferred from the DNA. This sample carries about 220,000 clones, more than 75% of them seen once, and the ten largest clones take under 2.5%. The length of the CDR3 is 14 residues. V shed 3 bases, J shed 4 bases, and the junction held 4 bases outside the gene matches. Germline V lookup: CDR1 LGHNA, CDR2 YNFKEQ.

The receptor's source is a man aged 35 to 55 with active or convalescent COVID-19. Input material: peripheral blood. The V call is TRBV4-2, the J call TRBJ1-2, with TRBD1 identical over 8 bases. The CDR3 sequence: CASSQGQEFYGYTF. Written as DNA, the CDR3 is TGTGCCAGCAGCCAGGGACAGGAGTTCTATGGCTACACCTTC.